This T cell receptor beta chain was found in a study of blood T cells in healthy people across ages. Overall study results and limits: Per million T cells, TCR beta diversity dropped roughly linearly as age increased. Diversity was higher, and naive CD4+ cells more numerous, in long-lived donors than in aged donors. Leaving the PBMCs unsorted stopped any conclusive comparison of naive versus antigen-experienced cells.

As for this clonotype: Its antigen is undetermined. Being one base from a much bigger clone, this may be a read error.

Germline CDR1 and CDR2: SQVTM and ANQGSEA. V was pared by 7 bases and J by 2 bases, with 11 bases between. CDR3 length: 12 residues. Then a second PCR, running roughly 6 to 12 cycles, was carried out with a sample-barcoded 5' primer and a J-beta primer mix. TCRdb re-analysed the 5' RACE reads in MiXCR, keeping a single row per CDR3 protein. The repertoire holds 1.5 million to 2 million distinct CDR3 sequences, with approximately 30% as singletons. The sequenced material came from blood. The chain couples TRBV29-1 to TRBJ1-2; D uncertain. The receptor comes from a woman in her twenties or thirties in good health. CDR3: CSGQTRNYGYTF. CDR3 sequence (DNA): TGCAGCGGTCAGACGAGGAACTATGGCTACACCTTC.